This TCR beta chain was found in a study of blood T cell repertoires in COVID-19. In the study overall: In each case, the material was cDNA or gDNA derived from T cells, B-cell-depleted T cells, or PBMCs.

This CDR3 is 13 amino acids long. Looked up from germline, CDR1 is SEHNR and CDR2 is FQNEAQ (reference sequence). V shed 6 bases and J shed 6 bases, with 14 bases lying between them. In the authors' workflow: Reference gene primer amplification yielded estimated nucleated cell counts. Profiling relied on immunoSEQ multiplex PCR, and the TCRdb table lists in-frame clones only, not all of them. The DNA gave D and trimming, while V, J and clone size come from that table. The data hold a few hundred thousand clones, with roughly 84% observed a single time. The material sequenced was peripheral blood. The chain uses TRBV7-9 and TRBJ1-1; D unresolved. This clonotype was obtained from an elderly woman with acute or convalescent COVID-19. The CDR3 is CASSLLSVAEAFF. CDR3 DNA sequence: TGTGCCAGCAGTCTCCTTTCTGTCGCTGAAGCTTTCTTT. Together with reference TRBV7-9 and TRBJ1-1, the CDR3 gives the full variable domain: DTGVSQNPRHKITKRGQNVTFRCDPISEHNRLYWYRQTLGQGPEFLTYFQNEAQLEKSRLLSDRFSAERPKGSFSTLEIQRTEQGDSAMYLCASSLLSVAEAFFGQGTRLTVV.